This T cell receptor beta chain was found in a study of cytomegalovirus exposure and HLA in healthy donors. Across the study: Across almost 400 genotyped donors, about 80% landed in the Caucasian-associated ancestry cluster.

This clone was seen a single time. The antigen is undetermined. Notes on the study in general: Among immune exposure information, only CMV serostatus was available. The Asian-associated ancestry cluster reportedly had fewer N-insertions than the approximately 670-donor mean in a later analysis.

A multiplex PCR was run with 60 Vbeta primers and 13 Jbeta primers. Using immunoSEQ multiplex PCR, the repertoire was profiled, and TCRdb retains in-frame clones only, with some absent. The table includes 150,000 or so clones, around 80% detected once. CDR3 length: 14 residues. CDR1 and CDR2 from the germline V gene are GTSNPN and SVGIG (reference sequence). V lost 3 bases and J 2 bases, leaving 14 bases between the germline ends. The sequencing sample was made of PBMCs. This receptor was taken from a man between 45 and 60 years old in good health and CMV-seronegative. This chain uses TRBV30 with TRBJ2-7; weak D call: TRBD2 (6 bases). CDR3 coding DNA: TGTGCCTGGAGCGGAGGGGCACCACCCTACGAGCAGTACTTC. The encoded protein is CAWSGGAPPYEQYF.